The 20 T cell receptor beta chains reported below all come from one sample, sequenced in a study of T cell responses to AZD1222 COVID-19 vaccine. Only in-frame clones appear in the TCRdb table, and some are missing; sequencing was by immunoSEQ multiplex PCR. Of some 42,000 clones in the sample, over 80% were seen once. The source was peripheral blood, collected 28 days after the second AZD1222 dose. Receptor source: an adult who received the AZD1222 COVID-19 vaccine.

The chain employs TRBV5-6 and TRBJ1-5; D remains ambiguous. This CDR3 comprises 14 residues. V lost 1 base and J 0 bases, leaving 5 bases between the germline ends. Germline V gene sequence: CDR1 SGHDT, CDR2 YYEEEE. The CDR3 protein is CASSLRISNQPQHF. CDR3 sequence (DNA): TGTGCCAGCAGCTTGAGGATTAGCAATCAGCCCCAGCATTTT.

In its sample, this clone was seen a few times. The chain recombines TRBV5-4 with TRBJ2-1; unclear D gene. This CDR3 is 12 amino acids long. V was trimmed by 0 bases and J by 7 bases, leaving 5 bases between them. From germline, CDR1 is SGHNT and CDR2 YYREEE (reference sequence). The CDR3 loop reads CASSLVANEQFF. CDR3 nucleotides: TGTGCCAGCAGCTTGGTGGCGAATGAGCAGTTCTTC.

This clone was observed once. V usage is TRBV6-5 and J usage is TRBJ2-5; D may correspond to TRBD1 or TRBD2 (5 bases each). Germline assignment: CDR1 MNHEY and CDR2 SVGAGI. The CDR3 runs to 16 residues. Trimming stripped 0 bases from V and 5 bases from J, with 16 bases between. DNA for the CDR3: TGTGCCAGCAGTTACTCGGGGCTAGCAGAGGGGGAGACCCAGTACTTC. Amino acid sequence: CASSYSGLAEGETQYF.

The chain links TRBV5-1 to TRBJ1-1; no reliable D call. Germline V gene lookup returns CDR1 SGHRS and CDR2 YFSETQ. V lost 0 bases and J 2 bases, leaving 11 bases between the germline ends. This CDR3 comprises 15 residues. The CDR3 loop reads CASSLDSRPNTEAFF. CDR3 nucleotide sequence: TGCGCCAGCAGCTTGGATTCCAGGCCCAACACTGAAGCTTTCTTT.

V and J are TRBV6-5 and TRBJ1-2; unclear D gene. The CDR3 is made up of 15 amino acids. Per the germline V gene, CDR1 is MNHEY and CDR2 is SVGAGI. Trimming pared 5 bases from V and 7 bases from J, leaving 20 bases between. CDR3 coding DNA: TGTGCCAGCAGTACCCGCATGGTGGGCAGCGGTGGCTACACCTTC. It specifies CASSTRMVGSGGYTF.

The CDR3 DNA reads TGCGCCAGCAGCCCCGGGACTTTTCAAGAGACCCAGTACTTC. It codes for CASSPGTFQETQYF. V is TRBV5-1 and J is TRBJ2-5, with a tentative D call TRBD2 (6 bases). Germline values: CDR1 SGHRS, CDR2 YFSETQ. The CDR3 is 14 amino acids. Between the trimmed V and J ends, which lost 4 bases and 2 bases, there was a span of 12 bases.

The chain uses TRBV5-4 and TRBJ2-2, with D perhaps matching TRBD1 (5 bases). The CDR3 spans 16 residues. V gave up 1 base and J gave up 0 bases, with 10 bases separating them. CDR1 is SGHNT and CDR2 is YYREEE in the germline V gene (reference sequence). The CDR3 DNA reads TGTGCCAGCAGCTTGCATCAGGGTGCGAACACCGGGGAGCTGTTTTTT. This translates into CASSLHQGANTGELFF.

The count of this clone is one. This chain joins TRBV28 and TRBJ1-5; D is uncertain. Per the germline V gene, CDR1 is MDHEN and CDR2 is SYDVKM. The CDR3 spans 13 residues. Trimming cost V 7 bases and J 1 base, with 8 bases left between them. In DNA form, the CDR3 reads TGTGCCAGCACCGACGTGAGCAATCAGCCCCAGCATTTT. It yields the protein CASTDVSNQPQHF.

The gene calls are TRBV14 and TRBJ1-2; 9 bases align to TRBD1. Trimming took 4 bases from V and 7 from J; bases not matched to a gene: 10. Germline V gene lookup returns CDR1 SGHDN and CDR2 FVKESK. The CDR3 length is 15 residues. CDR3 region: CASSLPGQGMGGYTF. In DNA, the CDR3 is TGTGCCAGCAGCCTGCCGGGACAGGGAATGGGTGGCTACACCTTC.

This chain uses TRBV28 with TRBJ2-1; D uncertain. CDR1 is MDHEN, CDR2 SYDVKM, per germline. The CDR3 loop spans 14 amino acids. Between the trimmed V and J ends, which lost 6 bases and 0 bases, there was a span of 9 bases. The CDR3 bases are TGTGCCAGCAGAGGGTCCAGCTCCTACAATGAGCAGTTCTTC. This encodes CASRGSSSYNEQFF.

The chain links TRBV29-1 to TRBJ2-3; D gene unclear. Germline loops: CDR1 SQVTM, CDR2 ANQGSEA. The CDR3 is made up of 10 amino acids. Trimming cost V 5 bases and J 7 bases, with 7 bases left between them. In nucleotides, the CDR3 is TGCAGCGTTACGGAAAATACGCAGTATTTT. It codes for CSVTENTQYF.

V usage is TRBV9 and J usage is TRBJ2-1; D assignment may be TRBD1 or TRBD2 (5 bases each). V was clipped by 0 bases and J by 4 bases, with 11 bases between them. The CDR3 is 15 residues long. Germline V gene lookup returns CDR1 SGDLS and CDR2 YYNGEE. CDR3 bases: TGTGCCAGCAGCGTAGCCGGGGCAGAATACAATGAGCAGTTCTTC. This gives the protein CASSVAGAEYNEQFF.

The chain has TRBV5-4 and TRBJ1-1; D call uncertain. Germline V gene sequence: CDR1 SGHNT, CDR2 YYREEE (reference sequence). This CDR3 is built from 17 residues. V was cut by 1 base and J by 0 bases, with 16 bases left in between. CDR3 sequence (DNA): TGTGCCAGCAGCTTGTCCCCCTACGGCATAATGAACACTGAAGCTTTCTTT. Translating gives CASSLSPYGIMNTEAFF. The full variable domain, rest sourced from reference TRBV5-4 and TRBJ1-1, is ETGVTQSPTHLIKTRGQQVTLRCSSQSGHNTVSWYQQALGQGPQFIFQYYREEENGRGNFPPRFSGLQFPNYSSELNVNALELDDSALYLCASSLSPYGIMNTEAFFGQGTRLTVV.

This clone appeared once. The J gene is TRBJ2-2, the V gene TRBV14; D remains unclear. The germline gives CDR1 SGHDN, CDR2 FVKESK. The CDR3 is 13 amino acids. The germline V and J ends were trimmed by 1 base and 2 bases, with 2 bases remaining between them. The CDR3 bases are TGTGCCAGCAGCCAAGTTAACACCGGGGAGCTGTTTTTT. Protein: CASSQVNTGELFF.

This clone is medium-sized by share. The chain carries TRBV11-3 and TRBJ2-1, with no clear D. This CDR3 is built from 15 residues. V was clipped by 1 base and J by 8 bases, with 15 bases between them. Germline V CDR1 and CDR2: SGHNT, YENEEA. CDR3 sequence reads: CASSLAFAARDEQFF. The CDR3, as DNA: TGTGCCAGCAGCTTAGCTTTTGCTGCCCGGGATGAGCAGTTCTTC.

This clone appeared once. The chain links TRBV5-6 to TRBJ1-1; tentatively, D is TRBD1 (5 bases). The germline V gene has CDR1 SGHDT and CDR2 YYEEEE. The CDR3 length is 14 residues. V dropped 2 bases and J dropped 3 bases, with 11 bases sitting between them. The CDR3 loop is CASSFTGVDTEAFF. In nucleotides, the CDR3 is TGTGCCAGCAGCTTCACGGGGGTCGACACTGAAGCTTTCTTT.

The chain joins TRBV9 to TRBJ2-3; 7 nucleotides align to TRBD2. CDR3 length: 16 amino acids. V lost 0 bases and J lost 6; bases outside the gene matches: 10. Germline lookup yields CDR1 SGDLS and CDR2 YYNGEE. The CDR3 loop is CASSVAGGVASDTQYF. In nucleotides, the CDR3 is TGTGCCAGCAGCGTAGCTGGGGGGGTCGCCAGTGATACGCAGTATTTT. Combining the CDR3 with reference TRBV9 and TRBJ2-3 gives the whole variable domain DSGVTQTPKHLITATGQRVTLRCSPRSGDLSVYWYQQSLDQGLQFLIQYYNGEERAKGNILERFSAQQFPDLHSELNLSSLELGDSALYFCASSVAGGVASDTQYFGPGTRLTVL.

The chain is built from TRBV28 and TRBJ2-1; TRBD1 matches 7 bases. The CDR3 length is 15 residues. Per germline, CDR1 MDHEN and CDR2 SYDVKM. V was clipped by 5 bases and J by 0 bases; unmatched bases: 4. CDR3 sequence (DNA): TGTGCCAGCAGTGAGGGGACAGCCTCCTACAATGAGCAGTTCTTC. Translated, it gives CASSEGTASYNEQFF.

The chain carries TRBV7-9 and TRBJ2-7, with 7 bases fitting TRBD1. This CDR3 spans 13 amino acids. CDR1 and CDR2 from the germline V gene are SEHNR and FQNEAQ (reference sequence). Germline trimming cut 6 bases from V and 7 bases from J; bases unmatched to any gene: 9. Written as DNA, the CDR3 is TGTGCCAGCAGTCGACAGGGCTCGGTTGAGCAGTACTTC. Translating it yields CASSRQGSVEQYF.

CDR3 residues: CASDRGDKETQYF. DNA of the CDR3: TGTGCCAGCGACAGGGGGGATAAAGAGACCCAGTACTTC. J is TRBJ2-5 and V is TRBV18; 9 bases fit TRBD1. V was clipped by 8 bases and J by 3 bases; unmatched bases: 4. CDR1 and CDR2 (germline): KGHSH, LQKENI. The CDR3 runs 13 residues.